This TCR beta chain comes out of a study of blood T cells in healthy people across ages. Samples each yielded at least 6 micrograms of total RNA. Combining a sample-barcoded 5' primer with a J-beta primer mix, a second PCR ran for 7 to 11 cycles. In TCRdb, the 5' RACE reads were re-called with MiXCR into one record per CDR3 protein. The sample has roughly 1,700,000 distinct CDR3 sequences; about 30% are singletons. This clonotype was picked up many times. The antigen is undetermined. Per the germline V gene, CDR1 is SGHDT and CDR2 is YYEEEE. Losses at the gene ends were 6 bases for V and 9 bases for J; bases not matched to a gene: 2. CDR3 length: 11 residues. Findings of the study overall: Diversity estimates from one million T cells were considered underestimates. Lack of knowledge of donor CMV status possibly confounded expanded clonotype changes. Comparison with aged donors showed that long-lived donors had more naive CD4+ cells and higher diversity.

This rearrangement joins TRBV5-6 to TRBJ2-1, with TRBD2 matching 8 bases. Specimen: blood. The source is a young woman in good health. The CDR3 bases are TGTGCCAGCAATCGGGAGGGTGAGCAGTTCTTC. Amino acid sequence: CASNREGEQFF.